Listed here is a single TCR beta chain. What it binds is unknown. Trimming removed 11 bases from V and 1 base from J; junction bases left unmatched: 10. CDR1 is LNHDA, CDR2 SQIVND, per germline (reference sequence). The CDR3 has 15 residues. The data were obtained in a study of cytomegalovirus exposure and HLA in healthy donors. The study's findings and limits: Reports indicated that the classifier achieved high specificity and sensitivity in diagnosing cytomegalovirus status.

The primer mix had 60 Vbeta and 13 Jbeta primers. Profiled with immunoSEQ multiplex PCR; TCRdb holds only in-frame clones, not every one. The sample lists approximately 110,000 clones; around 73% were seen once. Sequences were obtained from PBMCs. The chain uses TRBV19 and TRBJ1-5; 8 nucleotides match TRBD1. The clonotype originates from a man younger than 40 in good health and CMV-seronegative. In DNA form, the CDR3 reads TGTGCCGCAAAGGACAGGGATGCGAGCAATCAGCCCCAGCATTTT. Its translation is CAAKDRDASNQPQHF.